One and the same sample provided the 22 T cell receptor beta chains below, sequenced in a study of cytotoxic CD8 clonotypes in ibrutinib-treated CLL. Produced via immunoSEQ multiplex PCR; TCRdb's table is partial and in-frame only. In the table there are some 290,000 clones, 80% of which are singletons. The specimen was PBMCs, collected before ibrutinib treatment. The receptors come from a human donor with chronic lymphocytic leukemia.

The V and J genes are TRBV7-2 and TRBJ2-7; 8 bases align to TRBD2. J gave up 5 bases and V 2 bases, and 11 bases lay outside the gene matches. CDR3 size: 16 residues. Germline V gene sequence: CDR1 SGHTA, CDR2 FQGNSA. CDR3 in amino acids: CASSLLYGRAMDEQYF. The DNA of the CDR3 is TGTGCCAGCAGCTTACTGTACGGGAGGGCTATGGACGAGCAGTACTTC.

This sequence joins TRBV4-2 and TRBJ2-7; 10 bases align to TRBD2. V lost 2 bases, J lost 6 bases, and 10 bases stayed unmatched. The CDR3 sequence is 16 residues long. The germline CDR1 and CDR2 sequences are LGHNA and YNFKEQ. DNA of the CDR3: TGTGCCAGCAGCCAATTAGCCGGGACTAGCGCGATCGAGCAGTACTTC. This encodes CASSQLAGTSAIEQYF.

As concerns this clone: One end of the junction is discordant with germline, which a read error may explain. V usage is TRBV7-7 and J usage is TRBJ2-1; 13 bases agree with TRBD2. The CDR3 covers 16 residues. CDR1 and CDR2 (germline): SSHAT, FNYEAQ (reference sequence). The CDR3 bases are TGTGCTAGCAGCCCGGGACTAGCGGGGATCTACAATGAGCAGTTCTTC. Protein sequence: CASSPGLAGIYNEQFF.

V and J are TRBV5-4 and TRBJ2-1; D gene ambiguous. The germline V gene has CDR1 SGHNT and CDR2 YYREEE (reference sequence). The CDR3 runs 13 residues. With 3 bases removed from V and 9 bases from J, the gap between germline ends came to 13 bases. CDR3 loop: CASSSYYLTEQFF. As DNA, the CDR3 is TGTGCCAGCAGCTCGTATTATCTCACTGAGCAGTTCTTC.

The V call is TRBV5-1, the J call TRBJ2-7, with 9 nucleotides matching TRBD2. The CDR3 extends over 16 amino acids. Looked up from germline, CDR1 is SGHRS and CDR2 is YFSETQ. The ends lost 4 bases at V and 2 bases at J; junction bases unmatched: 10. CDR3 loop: CASSRFSGRKAYEQYF. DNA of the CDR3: TGCGCCAGCAGCCGGTTCAGCGGGAGGAAAGCCTACGAGCAGTACTTC.

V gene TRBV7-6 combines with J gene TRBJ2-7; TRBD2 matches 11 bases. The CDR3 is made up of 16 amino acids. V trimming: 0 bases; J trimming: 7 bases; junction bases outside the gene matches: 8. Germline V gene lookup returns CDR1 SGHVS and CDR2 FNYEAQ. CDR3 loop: CASSLALAGGAGEQYF. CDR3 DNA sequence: TGTGCCAGCAGCTTAGCGCTAGCGGGAGGTGCGGGGGAGCAGTACTTC.

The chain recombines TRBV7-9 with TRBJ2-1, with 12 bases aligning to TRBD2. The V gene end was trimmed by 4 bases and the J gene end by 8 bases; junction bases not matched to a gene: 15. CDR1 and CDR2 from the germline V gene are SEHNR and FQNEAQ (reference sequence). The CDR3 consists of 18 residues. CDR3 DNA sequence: TGTGCCAGCAGCTCCGAGGGGGGGACTAGCGGGCCAGGGGATGAGCAGTTCTTC. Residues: CASSSEGGTSGPGDEQFF.

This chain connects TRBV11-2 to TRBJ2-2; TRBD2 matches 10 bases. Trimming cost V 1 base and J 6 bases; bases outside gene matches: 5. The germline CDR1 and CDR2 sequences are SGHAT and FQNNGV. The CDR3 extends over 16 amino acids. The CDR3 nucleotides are TGTGCCAGCAGCTTAGCCGGTAGCGGGAGGTCCGGGGAGCTGTTTTTT. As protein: CASSLAGSGRSGELFF.

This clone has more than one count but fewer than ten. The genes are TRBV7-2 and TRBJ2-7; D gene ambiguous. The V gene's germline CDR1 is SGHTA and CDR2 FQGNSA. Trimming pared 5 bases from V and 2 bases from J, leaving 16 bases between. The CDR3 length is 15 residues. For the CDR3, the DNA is TGTGCCAGCAGCATATGGACCGGATACACCTACGAGCAGTACTTC. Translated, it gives CASSIWTGYTYEQYF.

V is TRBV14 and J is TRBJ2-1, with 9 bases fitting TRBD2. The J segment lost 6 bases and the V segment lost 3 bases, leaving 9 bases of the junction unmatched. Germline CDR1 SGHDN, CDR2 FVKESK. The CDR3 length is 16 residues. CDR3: CASSQIAGVFGNEQFF. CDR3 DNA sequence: TGTGCCAGCAGCCAGATAGCGGGAGTCTTCGGCAATGAGCAGTTCTTC.

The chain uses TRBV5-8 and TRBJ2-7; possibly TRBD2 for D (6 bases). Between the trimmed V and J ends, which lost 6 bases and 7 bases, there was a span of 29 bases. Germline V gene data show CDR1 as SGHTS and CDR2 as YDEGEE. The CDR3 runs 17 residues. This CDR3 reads CASNPNPILAGRSEQYF. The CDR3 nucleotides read TGTGCCAGCAACCCCAACCCCATACTAGCAGGGAGGTCTGAGCAGTACTTC. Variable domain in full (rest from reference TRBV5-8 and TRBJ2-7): EAGVTQSPTHLIKTRGQQATLRCSPISGHTSVYWYQQALGLGLQFLLWYDEGEERNRGNFPPRFSGRQFPNYSSELNVNALELEDSALYLCASNPNPILAGRSEQYFGPGTRLTVT.

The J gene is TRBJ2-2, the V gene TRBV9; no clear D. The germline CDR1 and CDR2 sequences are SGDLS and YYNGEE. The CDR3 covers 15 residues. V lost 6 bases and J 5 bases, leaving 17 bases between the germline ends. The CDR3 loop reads CASTFTSTATGELFF. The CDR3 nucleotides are TGTGCCAGCACCTTTACGTCAACGGCGACCGGGGAGCTGTTTTTT.

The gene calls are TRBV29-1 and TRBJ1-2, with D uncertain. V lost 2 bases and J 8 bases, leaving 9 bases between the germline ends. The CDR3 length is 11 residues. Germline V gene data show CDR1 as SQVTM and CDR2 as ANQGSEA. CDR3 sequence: CSVELGKGYTF. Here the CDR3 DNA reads TGCAGCGTTGAATTGGGGAAGGGCTACACCTTC.

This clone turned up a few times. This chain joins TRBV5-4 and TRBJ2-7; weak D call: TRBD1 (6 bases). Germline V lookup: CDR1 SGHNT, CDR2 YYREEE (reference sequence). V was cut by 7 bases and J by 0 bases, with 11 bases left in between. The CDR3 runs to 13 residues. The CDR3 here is CASSRTDSYEQYF. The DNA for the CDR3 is TGTGCCAGCTCCCGGACAGACTCCTACGAGCAGTACTTC. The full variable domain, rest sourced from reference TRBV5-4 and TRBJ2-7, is ETGVTQSPTHLIKTRGQQVTLRCSSQSGHNTVSWYQQALGQGPQFIFQYYREEENGRGNFPPRFSGLQFPNYSSELNVNALELDDSALYLCASSRTDSYEQYFGPGTRLTVT.

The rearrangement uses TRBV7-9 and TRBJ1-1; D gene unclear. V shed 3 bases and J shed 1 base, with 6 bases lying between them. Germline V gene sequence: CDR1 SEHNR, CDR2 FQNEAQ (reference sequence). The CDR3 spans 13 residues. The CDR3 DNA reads TGTGCCAGCAGCTTTGGCGGGAACACTGAAGCTTTCTTT. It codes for CASSFGGNTEAFF.

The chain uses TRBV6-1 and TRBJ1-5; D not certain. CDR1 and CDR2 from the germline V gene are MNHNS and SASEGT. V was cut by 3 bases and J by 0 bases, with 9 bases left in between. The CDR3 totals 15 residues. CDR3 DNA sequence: TGTGCCAGCAGTGAGTCGGTCTCTAGCAATCAGCCCCAGCATTTT. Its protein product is CASSESVSSNQPQHF.

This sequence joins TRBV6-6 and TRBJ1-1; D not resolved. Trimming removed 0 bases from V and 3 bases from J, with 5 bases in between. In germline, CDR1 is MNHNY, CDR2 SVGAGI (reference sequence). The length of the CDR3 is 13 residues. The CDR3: CASSYSSYTEAFF. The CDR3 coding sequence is TGTGCCAGCAGTTACTCCTCCTACACTGAAGCTTTCTTT.

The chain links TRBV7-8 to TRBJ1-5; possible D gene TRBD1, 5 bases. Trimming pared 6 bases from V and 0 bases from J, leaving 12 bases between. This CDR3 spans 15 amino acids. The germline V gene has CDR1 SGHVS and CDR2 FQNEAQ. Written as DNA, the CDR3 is TGTGCCAGCAGGCCCCAGGGTTCTAGCAATCAGCCCCAGCATTTT. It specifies CASRPQGSSNQPQHF.

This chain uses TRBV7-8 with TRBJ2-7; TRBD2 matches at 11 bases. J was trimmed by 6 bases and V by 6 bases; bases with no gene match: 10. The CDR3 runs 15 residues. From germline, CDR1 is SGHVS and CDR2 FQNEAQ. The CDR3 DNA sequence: TGTGCCAGCAGATCCGGGACTAGCGGTTCGGGCGAGCAGTACTTC. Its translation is CASRSGTSGSGEQYF.

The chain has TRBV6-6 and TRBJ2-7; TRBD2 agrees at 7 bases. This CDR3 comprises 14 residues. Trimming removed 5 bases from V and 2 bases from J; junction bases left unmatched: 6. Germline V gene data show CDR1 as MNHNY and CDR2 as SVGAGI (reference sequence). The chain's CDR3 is CASSPGTIPYEQYF. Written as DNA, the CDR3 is TGTGCCAGCAGTCCCGGGACTATTCCCTACGAGCAGTACTTC.

DNA of the CDR3: TGCAGCGTTTCAGGGACCCGCCTTGCAACTAATGAAAAACTGTTTTTT. Translated, it gives CSVSGTRLATNEKLFF. The chain employs TRBV29-1 and TRBJ1-4; D may be TRBD1 (5 bases). This CDR3 has 16 residues. Germline V gene data show CDR1 as SQVTM and CDR2 as ANQGSEA. The V gene lost 5 bases and the J gene lost 0 bases, with 16 bases spanning the gap.

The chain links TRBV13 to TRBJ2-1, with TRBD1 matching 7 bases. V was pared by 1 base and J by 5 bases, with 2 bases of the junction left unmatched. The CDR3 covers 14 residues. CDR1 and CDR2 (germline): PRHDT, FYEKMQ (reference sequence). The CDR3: CASSLATGHNEQFF. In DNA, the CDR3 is TGTGCCAGCAGCTTAGCGACAGGGCACAATGAGCAGTTCTTC.